This paragraph reports one T cell receptor (beta chain). Its specificity is not known. TCRdb reprocessed the 5' RACE reads, with one entry per CDR3 protein and no DNA. The table for this sample gives a few hundred thousand distinct CDR3 sequences. The entry originates in a study of T cells expressing NK-cell markers. As for the study in general: Eight donors were sequenced, seven testing HCMV-seropositive and one testing seronegative. Overall study findings and caveats: Of CD8+ T cells, about 1.0-7.5% belonged to dominant NKG2C+ clonotypes in five or six donors.

This CDR3 has 14 amino acids. In germline, CDR1 is LGHDT, CDR2 YNNKEL (reference sequence). The sequenced material came from blood T cells: a sorted CD56 or NKG2C T cell subset, CD4+ or CD8+ T cells, or bulk PBMC T cells (not recorded which). The J gene is TRBJ1-6, the V gene TRBV3-1. The clonotype was recovered from a man aged 18-69 years in good health. CDR3 in amino acids: CASSQDALNSPLHF.